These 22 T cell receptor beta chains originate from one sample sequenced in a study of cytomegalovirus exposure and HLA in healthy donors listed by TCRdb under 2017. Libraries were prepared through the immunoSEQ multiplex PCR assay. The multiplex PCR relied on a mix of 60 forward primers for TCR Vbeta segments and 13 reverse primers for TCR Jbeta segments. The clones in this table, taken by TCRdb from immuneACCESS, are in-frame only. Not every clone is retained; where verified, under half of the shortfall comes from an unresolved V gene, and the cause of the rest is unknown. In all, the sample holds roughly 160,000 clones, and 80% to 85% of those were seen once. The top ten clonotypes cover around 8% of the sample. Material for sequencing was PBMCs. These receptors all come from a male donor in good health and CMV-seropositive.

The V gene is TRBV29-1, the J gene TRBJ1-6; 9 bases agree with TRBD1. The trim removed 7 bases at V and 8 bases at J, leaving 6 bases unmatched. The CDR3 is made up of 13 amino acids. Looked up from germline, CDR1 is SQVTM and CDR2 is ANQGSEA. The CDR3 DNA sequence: TGCAGCGCTGGGGACAGGGTGGATTCACCCCTCCACTTT. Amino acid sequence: CSAGDRVDSPLHF.

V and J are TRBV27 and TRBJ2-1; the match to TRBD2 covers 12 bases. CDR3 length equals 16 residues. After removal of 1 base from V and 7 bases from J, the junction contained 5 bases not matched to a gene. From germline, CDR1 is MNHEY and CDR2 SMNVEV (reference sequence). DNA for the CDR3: TGTGCCAGCAGTTTATATCCTAGCGGGAGGGAGAATGAGCAGTTCTTC. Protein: CASSLYPSGRENEQFF.

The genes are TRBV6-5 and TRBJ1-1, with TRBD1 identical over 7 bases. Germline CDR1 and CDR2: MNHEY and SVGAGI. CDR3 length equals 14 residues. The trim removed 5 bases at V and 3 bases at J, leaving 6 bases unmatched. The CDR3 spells CASSRQGPHTEAFF. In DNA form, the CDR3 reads TGTGCCAGCAGTAGACAGGGCCCCCACACTGAAGCTTTCTTT.

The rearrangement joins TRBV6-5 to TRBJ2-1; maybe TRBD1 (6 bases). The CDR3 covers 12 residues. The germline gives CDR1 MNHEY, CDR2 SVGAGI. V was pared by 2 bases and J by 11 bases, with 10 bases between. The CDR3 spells CASSYRGHQQFF. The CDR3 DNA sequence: TGTGCCAGCAGTTACCGGGGACACCAGCAGTTCTTC.

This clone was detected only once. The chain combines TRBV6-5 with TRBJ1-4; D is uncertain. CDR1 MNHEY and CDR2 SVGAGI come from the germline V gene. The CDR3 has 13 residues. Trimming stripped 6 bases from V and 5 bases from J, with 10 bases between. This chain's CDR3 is CASRASGNEKLFF. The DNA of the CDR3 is TGTGCCAGCAGGGCGAGCGGGAATGAAAAACTGTTTTTT.

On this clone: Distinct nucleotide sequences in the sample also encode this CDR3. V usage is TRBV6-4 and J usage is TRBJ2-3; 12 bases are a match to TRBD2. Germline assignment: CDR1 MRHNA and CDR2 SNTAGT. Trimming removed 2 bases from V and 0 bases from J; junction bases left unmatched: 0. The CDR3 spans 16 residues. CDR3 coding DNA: TGTGCCAGCAGTGACCTAGCGGGGGGGAGCACAGATACGCAGTATTTT. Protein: CASSDLAGGSTDTQYF.

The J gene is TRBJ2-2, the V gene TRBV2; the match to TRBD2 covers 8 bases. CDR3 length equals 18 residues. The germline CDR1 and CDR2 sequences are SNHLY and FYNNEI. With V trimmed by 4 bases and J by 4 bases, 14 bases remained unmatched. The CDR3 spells CASSVLSGRGAGTGELFF. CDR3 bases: TGTGCCAGCAGTGTACTCTCCGGGAGGGGGGCGGGCACCGGGGAGCTGTTTTTT. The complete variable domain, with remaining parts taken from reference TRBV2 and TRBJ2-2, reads EPEVTQTPSHQVTQMGQEVILRCVPISNHLYFYWYRQILGQKVEFLVSFYNNEISEKSEIFDDQFSVERPDGSNFTLKIRSTKLEDSAMYFCASSVLSGRGAGTGELFFGEGSRLTVL.

The CDR3 reads CASSDMTGLRNTIYF. The CDR3 DNA is TGTGCCAGCAGTGATATGACGGGACTGCGAAACACCATATATTTT. The chain joins TRBV6-1 to TRBJ1-3; perhaps TRBD1 as D (5 bases). Germline lookup yields CDR1 MNHNS and CDR2 SASEGT. V was cut by 3 bases and J by 5 bases, with 14 bases left in between. This CDR3 comprises 15 residues.

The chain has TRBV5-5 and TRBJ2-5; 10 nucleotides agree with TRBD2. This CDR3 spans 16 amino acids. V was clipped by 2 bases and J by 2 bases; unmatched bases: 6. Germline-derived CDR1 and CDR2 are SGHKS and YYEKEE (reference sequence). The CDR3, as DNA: TGTGCCAGCAGCTTCGGTTCTAGCGGGGGACAAGAGACCCAGTACTTC. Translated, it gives CASSFGSSGGQETQYF. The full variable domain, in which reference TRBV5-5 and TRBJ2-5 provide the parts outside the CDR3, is DAGVTQSPTHLIKTRGQQVTLRCSPISGHKSVSWYQQVLGQGPQFIFQYYEKEERGRGNFPDRFSARQFPNYSSELNVNALLLGDSALYLCASSFGSSGGQETQYFGPGTRLLVL.

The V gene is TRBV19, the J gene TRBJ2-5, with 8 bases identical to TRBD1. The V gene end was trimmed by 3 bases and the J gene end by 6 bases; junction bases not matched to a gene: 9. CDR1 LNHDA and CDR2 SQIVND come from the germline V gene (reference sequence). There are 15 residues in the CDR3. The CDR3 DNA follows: TGTGCCAGTAGTATTGAGACAGGGGTTAGAAAGACCCAGTACTTC. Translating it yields CASSIETGVRKTQYF.

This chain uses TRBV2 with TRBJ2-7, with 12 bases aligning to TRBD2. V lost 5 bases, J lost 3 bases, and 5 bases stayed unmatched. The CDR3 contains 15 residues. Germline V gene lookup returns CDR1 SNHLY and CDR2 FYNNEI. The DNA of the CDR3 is TGTGCCAGCAGTAAGCAGACTAGCGGGAGCTACGAGCAGTACTTC. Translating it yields CASSKQTSGSYEQYF.

The CDR3 nucleotides read TGTGCCAGCAGAGACGGACTAGCGGGAGGGAAGCAGTTCTTC. Translation gives CASRDGLAGGKQFF. The V call is TRBV6-5, the J call TRBJ2-1; 15 bases match TRBD2. The trim removed 6 bases at V and 11 bases at J, leaving 5 bases unmatched. This CDR3 spans 14 amino acids. From germline, CDR1 is MNHEY and CDR2 SVGAGI.

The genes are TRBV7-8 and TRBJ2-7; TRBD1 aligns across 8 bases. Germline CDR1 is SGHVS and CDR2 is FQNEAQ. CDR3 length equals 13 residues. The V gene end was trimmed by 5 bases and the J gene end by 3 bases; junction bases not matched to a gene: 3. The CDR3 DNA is TGTGCCAGCAGCCCAGGACAGGGCTACGAGCAGTACTTC. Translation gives CASSPGQGYEQYF.

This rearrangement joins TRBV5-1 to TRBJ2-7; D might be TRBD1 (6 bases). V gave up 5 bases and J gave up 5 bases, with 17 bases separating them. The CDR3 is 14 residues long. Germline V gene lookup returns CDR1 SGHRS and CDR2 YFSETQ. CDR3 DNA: TGCGCCAGCAGGCTGACAGGCCCCGGTGACGAGCAGTACTTC. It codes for CASRLTGPGDEQYF.

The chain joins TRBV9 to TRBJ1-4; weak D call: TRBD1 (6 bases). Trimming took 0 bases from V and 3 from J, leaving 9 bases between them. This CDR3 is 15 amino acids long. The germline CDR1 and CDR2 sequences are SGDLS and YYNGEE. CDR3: CASSVVPGANEKLFF. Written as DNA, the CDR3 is TGTGCCAGCAGCGTAGTTCCAGGGGCTAATGAAAAACTGTTTTTT.

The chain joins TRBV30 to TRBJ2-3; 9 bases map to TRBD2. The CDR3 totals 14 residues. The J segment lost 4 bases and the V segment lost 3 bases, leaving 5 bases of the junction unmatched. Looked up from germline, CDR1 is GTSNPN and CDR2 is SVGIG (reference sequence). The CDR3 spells CAWRATSGPDTQYF. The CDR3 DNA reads TGTGCCTGGAGGGCCACTAGCGGGCCAGATACGCAGTATTTT.

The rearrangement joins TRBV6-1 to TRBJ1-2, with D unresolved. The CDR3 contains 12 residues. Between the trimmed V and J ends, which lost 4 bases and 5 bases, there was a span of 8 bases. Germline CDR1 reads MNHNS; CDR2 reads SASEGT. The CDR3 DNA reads TGTGCCAGCAGTGGCGTAGTATATGGCTACACCTTC. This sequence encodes CASSGVVYGYTF.

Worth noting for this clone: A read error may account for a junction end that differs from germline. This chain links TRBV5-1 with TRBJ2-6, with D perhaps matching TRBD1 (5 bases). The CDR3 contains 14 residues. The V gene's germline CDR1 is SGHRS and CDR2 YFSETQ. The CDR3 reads CASSQSSGANGLTF. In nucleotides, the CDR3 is TGCGCCAGCAGCCAGAGCTCTGGGGCCAACGGCCTGACTTTC. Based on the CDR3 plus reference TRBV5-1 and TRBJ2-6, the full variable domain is KAGVTQTPRYLIKTRGQQVTLSCSPISGHRSVSWYQQTPGQGLQFLFEYFSETQRNKGNFPGRFSGRQFSNSRSEMNVSTLELGDSALYLCASSQSSGANGLTFGAGSRLTVL.

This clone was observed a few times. In nucleotides, the CDR3 is TGTGCCAGCAGCTTAAGGTTGGAGGGGACTGGCGGCTACACCTTC. It codes for CASSLRLEGTGGYTF. The chain uses TRBV13 and TRBJ1-2; possible D gene TRBD1, 5 bases. In germline, CDR1 is PRHDT, CDR2 FYEKMQ (reference sequence). CDR3 length: 15 residues. Trimming removed 2 bases at V and 8 bases at J, with 18 bases between. Complete variable domain (other parts from reference TRBV13 and TRBJ1-2): AAGVIQSPRHLIKEKRETATLKCYPIPRHDTVYWYQQGPGQDPQFLISFYEKMQSDKGSIPDRFSAQQFSDYHSELNMSSLELGDSALYFCASSLRLEGTGGYTFGSGTRLTVV.

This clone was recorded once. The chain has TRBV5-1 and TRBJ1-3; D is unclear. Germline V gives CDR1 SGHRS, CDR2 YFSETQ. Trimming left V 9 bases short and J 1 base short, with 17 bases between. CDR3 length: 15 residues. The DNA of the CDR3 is TGCGCCACTCAACCTCAGCCAGGTTCTGGAAACACCATATATTTT. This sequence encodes CATQPQPGSGNTIYF.

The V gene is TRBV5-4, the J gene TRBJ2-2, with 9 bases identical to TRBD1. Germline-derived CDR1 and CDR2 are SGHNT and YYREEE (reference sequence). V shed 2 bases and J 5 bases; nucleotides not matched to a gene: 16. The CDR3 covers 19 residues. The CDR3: CASSLKASGTGKKTGELFF. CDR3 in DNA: TGTGCCAGCAGCTTAAAAGCCTCCGGGACAGGGAAGAAAACCGGGGAGCTGTTTTTT.

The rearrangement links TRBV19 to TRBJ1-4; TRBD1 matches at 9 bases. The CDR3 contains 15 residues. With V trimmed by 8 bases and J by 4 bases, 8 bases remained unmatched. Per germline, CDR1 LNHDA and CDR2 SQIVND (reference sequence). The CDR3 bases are TGTGCCAGTGGACCGTTGGACAGGGGTAATGAAAAACTGTTTTTT. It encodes CASGPLDRGNEKLFF. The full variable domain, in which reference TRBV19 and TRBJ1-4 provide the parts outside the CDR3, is DGGITQSPKYLFRKEGQNVTLSCEQNLNHDAMYWYRQDPGQGLRLIYYSQIVNDFQKGDIAEGYSVSREKKESFPLTVTSAQKNPTAFYLCASGPLDRGNEKLFFGSGTQLSVL.